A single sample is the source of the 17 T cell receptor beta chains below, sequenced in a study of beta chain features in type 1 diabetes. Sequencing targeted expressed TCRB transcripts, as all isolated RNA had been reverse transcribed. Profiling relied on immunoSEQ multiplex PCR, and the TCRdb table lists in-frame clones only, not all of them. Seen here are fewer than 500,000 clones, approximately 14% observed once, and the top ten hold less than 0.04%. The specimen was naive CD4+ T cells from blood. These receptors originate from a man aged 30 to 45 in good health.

CDR3 protein: CASSQDPAGLAGVNEQFF. The CDR3 bases are TGCGCCAGCAGCCAAGACCCGGCAGGCCTAGCGGGGGTCAATGAGCAGTTCTTC. The chain recombines TRBV4-3 with TRBJ2-1, with 10 positions matching TRBD2. This CDR3 region has 18 residues. CDR1 LGHNA and CDR2 YSLEER come from the germline V gene. The trim removed 0 bases at V and 6 bases at J, leaving 11 bases unmatched.

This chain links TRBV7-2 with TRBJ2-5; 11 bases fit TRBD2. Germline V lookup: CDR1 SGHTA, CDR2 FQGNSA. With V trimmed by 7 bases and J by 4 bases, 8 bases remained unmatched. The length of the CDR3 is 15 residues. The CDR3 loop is CASKRTSGYGETQYF. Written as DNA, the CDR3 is TGTGCCAGCAAAAGGACTAGCGGGTATGGAGAGACCCAGTACTTC.

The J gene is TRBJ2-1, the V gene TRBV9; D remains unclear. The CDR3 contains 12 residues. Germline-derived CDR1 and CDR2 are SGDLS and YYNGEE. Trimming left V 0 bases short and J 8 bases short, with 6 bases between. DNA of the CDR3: TGTGCCAGCAGCGTAGCGGGTGATGAGCAGTTCTTC. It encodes CASSVAGDEQFF.

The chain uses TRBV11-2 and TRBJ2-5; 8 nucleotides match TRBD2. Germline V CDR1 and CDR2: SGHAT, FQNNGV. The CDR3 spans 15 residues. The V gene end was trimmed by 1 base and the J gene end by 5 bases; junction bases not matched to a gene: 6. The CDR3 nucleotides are TGTGCCAGCAGCTTAGGACCCACTAGCGGCGAGACCCAGTACTTC. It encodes CASSLGPTSGETQYF.

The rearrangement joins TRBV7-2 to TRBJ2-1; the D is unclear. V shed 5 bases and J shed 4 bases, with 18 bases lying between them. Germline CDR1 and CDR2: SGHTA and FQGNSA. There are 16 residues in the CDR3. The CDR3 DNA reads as TGTGCCAGCAGCCGGATAGGAAGCCAACTATACAATGAGCAGTTCTTC. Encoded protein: CASSRIGSQLYNEQFF.

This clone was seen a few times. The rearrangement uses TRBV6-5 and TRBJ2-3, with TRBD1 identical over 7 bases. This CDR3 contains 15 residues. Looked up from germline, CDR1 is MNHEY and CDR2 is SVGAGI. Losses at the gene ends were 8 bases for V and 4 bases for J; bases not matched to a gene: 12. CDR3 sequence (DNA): TGTGCCAGCGCTAGAGAAGGGGGCTATGCAGATACGCAGTATTTT. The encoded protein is CASAREGGYADTQYF.

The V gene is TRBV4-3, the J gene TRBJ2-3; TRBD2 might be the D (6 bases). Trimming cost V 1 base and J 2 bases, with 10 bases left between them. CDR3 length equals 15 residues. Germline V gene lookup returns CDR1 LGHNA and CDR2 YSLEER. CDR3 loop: CASSQGGEFTDTQYF. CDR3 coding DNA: TGCGCCAGCAGCCAAGGGGGGGAGTTCACAGATACGCAGTATTTT.

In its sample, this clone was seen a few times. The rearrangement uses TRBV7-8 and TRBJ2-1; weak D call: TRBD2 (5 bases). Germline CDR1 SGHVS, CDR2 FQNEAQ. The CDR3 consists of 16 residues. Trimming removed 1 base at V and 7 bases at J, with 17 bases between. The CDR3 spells CASSLGLSGSGNEQFF. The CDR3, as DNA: TGTGCCAGCAGCTTAGGTCTAAGCGGAAGTGGGAATGAGCAGTTCTTC.

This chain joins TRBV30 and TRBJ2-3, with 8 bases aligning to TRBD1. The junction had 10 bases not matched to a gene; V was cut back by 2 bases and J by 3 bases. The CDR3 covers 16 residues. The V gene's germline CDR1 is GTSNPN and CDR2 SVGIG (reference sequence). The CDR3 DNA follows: TGTGCCTGGAGTATTACAGGGGGGCTCAGGACAGATACGCAGTATTTT. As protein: CAWSITGGLRTDTQYF.

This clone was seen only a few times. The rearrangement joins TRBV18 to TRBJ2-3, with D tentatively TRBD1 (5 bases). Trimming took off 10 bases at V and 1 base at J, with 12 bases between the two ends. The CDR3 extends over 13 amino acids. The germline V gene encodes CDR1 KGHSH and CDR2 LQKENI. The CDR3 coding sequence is TGTGCCACCCAACCGACAGGCACAGATACGCAGTATTTT. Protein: CATQPTGTDTQYF.

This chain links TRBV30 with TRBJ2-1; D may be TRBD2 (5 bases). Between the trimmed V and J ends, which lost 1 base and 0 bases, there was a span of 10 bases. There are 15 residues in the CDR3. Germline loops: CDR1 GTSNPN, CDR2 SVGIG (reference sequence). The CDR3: CAWSGGPSSYNEQFF. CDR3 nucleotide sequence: TGTGCCTGGAGTGGAGGGCCTAGCTCCTACAATGAGCAGTTCTTC.

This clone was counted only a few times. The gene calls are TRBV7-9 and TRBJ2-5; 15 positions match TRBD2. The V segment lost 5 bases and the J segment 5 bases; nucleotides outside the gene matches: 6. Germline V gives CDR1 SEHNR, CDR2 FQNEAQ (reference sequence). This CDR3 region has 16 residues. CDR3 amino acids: CASSARTSGRVETQYF. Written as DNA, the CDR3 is TGTGCCAGCAGCGCCCGGACTAGCGGGAGGGTGGAGACCCAGTACTTC.

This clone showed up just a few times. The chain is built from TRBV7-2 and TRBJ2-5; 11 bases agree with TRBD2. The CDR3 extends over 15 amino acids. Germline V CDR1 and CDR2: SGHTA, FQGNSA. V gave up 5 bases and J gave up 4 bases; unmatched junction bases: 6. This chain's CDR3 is CASSPTSGSLETQYF. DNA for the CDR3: TGTGCCAGCAGCCCCACTAGCGGGAGTCTAGAGACCCAGTACTTC.

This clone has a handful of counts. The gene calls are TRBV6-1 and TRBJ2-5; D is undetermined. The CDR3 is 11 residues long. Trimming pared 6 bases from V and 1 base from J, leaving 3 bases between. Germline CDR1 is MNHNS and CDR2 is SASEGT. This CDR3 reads CASRIQETQYF. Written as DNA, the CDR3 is TGTGCCAGCAGAATCCAAGAGACCCAGTACTTC.

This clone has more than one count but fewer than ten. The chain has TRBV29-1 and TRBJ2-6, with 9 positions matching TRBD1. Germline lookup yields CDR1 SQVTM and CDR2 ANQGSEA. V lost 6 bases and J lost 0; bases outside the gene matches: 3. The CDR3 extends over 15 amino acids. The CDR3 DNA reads TGCAGCGTCGGACAGGGGAGCTCTGGGGCCAACGTCCTGACTTTC. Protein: CSVGQGSSGANVLTF.

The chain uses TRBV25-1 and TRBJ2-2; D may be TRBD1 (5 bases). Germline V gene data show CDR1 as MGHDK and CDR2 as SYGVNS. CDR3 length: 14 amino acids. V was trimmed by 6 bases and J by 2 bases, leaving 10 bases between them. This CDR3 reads CASRQDTNTGELFF. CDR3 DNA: TGTGCCAGCAGGCAGGACACCAACACCGGGGAGCTGTTTTTT.

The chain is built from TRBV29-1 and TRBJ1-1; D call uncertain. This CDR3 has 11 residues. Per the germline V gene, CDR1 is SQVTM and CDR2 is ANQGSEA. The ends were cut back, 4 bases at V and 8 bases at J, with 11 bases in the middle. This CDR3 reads CSVGEDTEAFF. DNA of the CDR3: TGCAGCGTTGGAGAGGATACCGAAGCTTTCTTT.